This is a list of T cell receptor beta chains from one sample in a study of cytomegalovirus exposure and HLA in healthy donors. Assay used: immunoSEQ multiplex PCR; TCRdb lists only in-frame clones, some missing. The table has roughly 90,000 clones, roughly 82% seen once; the top ten hold more than 3%. Sequenced: PBMCs. All receptors come from a man under 40 in good health and CMV-seropositive. CDR3s include the opening cysteine and the closing phenylalanine or tryptophan. The D gene is left open where the match is weak. Some rows mark clone size as missing; the rest say once, few, many or name a class of expanded clone.

abundance: few; d_gene: NA; j_gene: TRBJ2-1; v_gene: TRBV6-5; CDR3aa: CASSRDRFVFF; CDR3nt: TGTGCCAGCAGCCGTGACAGATTTGTGTTCTTC
abundance: NA; d_gene: NA; j_gene: TRBJ1-1; v_gene: TRBV7-2; CDR3aa: CASSLVTGKAFF; CDR3nt: TGTGCCAGCAGCTTAGTAACGGGGAAAGCTTTCTTT
abundance: NA; d_gene: NA; j_gene: TRBJ1-5; v_gene: TRBV28; CDR3aa: CASMAPGGNQPQHF; CDR3nt: TGTGCCAGCATGGCCCCCGGAGGCAATCAGCCCCAGCATTTT
abundance: NA; d_gene: NA; j_gene: TRBJ2-7; v_gene: TRBV29-1; CDR3aa: CSACIRNGSSYEQYF; CDR3nt: TGCAGCGCATGCATCAGGAACGGGAGCTCCTACGAGCAGTACTTC
abundance: NA; d_gene: TRBD2; j_gene: TRBJ2-1; v_gene: TRBV28; CDR3aa: CASSKGAGGSNEQFF; CDR3nt: TGTGCCAGCAGCAAAGGGGCGGGAGGATCCAATGAGCAGTTCTTC
abundance: NA; d_gene: TRBD2; j_gene: TRBJ2-3; v_gene: TRBV25-1; CDR3aa: CASSVDWLAGADTQYF; CDR3nt: TGTGCCAGCAGTGTGGATTGGCTAGCGGGCGCAGATACGCAGTATTTT
abundance: NA; d_gene: NA; j_gene: TRBJ2-7; v_gene: TRBV18; CDR3aa: CASSPGVREQYF; CDR3nt: TGTGCCAGCTCTCCGGGGGTACGCGAGCAGTACTTC
abundance: NA; d_gene: TRBD2; j_gene: TRBJ2-7; v_gene: TRBV7-8; CDR3aa: CASSFSRTSGRASHEQYF; CDR3nt: TGTGCCAGCAGCTTTTCCCGGACTAGCGGGAGGGCTAGCCACGAGCAGTACTTC
abundance: NA; d_gene: TRBD1; j_gene: TRBJ1-2; v_gene: TRBV18; CDR3aa: CASGGQGILANYGYTF; CDR3nt: TGTGCCAGCGGGGGACAGGGAATATTGGCTAACTATGGCTACACCTTC
abundance: NA; d_gene: TRBD1; j_gene: TRBJ1-5; v_gene: TRBV4-1; CDR3aa: CASSQVGGRDRSQPQHF; CDR3nt: TGCGCCAGCAGCCAAGTCGGGGGACGGGACAGAAGTCAGCCCCAGCATTTT
abundance: once; d_gene: TRBD1; j_gene: TRBJ2-5; v_gene: TRBV9; CDR3aa: CASSAGQMLVETQYF; CDR3nt: TGTGCCAGCAGCGCGGGACAGATGCTGGTAGAGACCCAGTACTTC
abundance: NA; d_gene: TRBD1; j_gene: TRBJ2-7; v_gene: TRBV10-1; CDR3aa: CASSGTGTGGTYEQYF; CDR3nt: TGCGCCAGCAGTGGAACCGGGACAGGGGGGACCTACGAGCAGTACTTC
abundance: NA; d_gene: NA; j_gene: TRBJ1-1; v_gene: TRBV5-1; CDR3aa: CASSEAGTEAFF; CDR3nt: TGCGCCAGCTCCGAGGCCGGGACAGAAGCTTTCTTT
abundance: NA; d_gene: NA; j_gene: TRBJ1-5; v_gene: TRBV27; CDR3aa: CASRGNSNQPQHF; CDR3nt: TGTGCCAGTCGGGGGAATAGCAATCAGCCCCAGCATTTT
abundance: NA; d_gene: NA; j_gene: TRBJ2-7; v_gene: TRBV6-1; CDR3aa: CASRGAGGFEQYF; CDR3nt: TGTGCCAGCAGGGGAGCAGGGGGGTTCGAGCAGTACTTC
abundance: once; d_gene: NA; j_gene: TRBJ1-1; v_gene: TRBV27; CDR3aa: CASSLGRQAPNTEAFF; CDR3nt: TGTGCCAGCAGTTTAGGCCGACAGGCCCCGAACACTGAAGCTTTCTTT
abundance: NA; d_gene: NA; j_gene: TRBJ1-3; v_gene: TRBV5-8; CDR3aa: CASSRVETIYF; CDR3nt: TGTGCCAGCAGCAGAGTCGAAACCATATATTTT
abundance: NA; d_gene: NA; j_gene: TRBJ2-2; v_gene: TRBV28; CDR3aa: CASLTGGLTGELFF; CDR3nt: TGTGCCAGCCTCACCGGAGGGTTGACCGGGGAGCTGTTTTTT
abundance: NA; d_gene: TRBD1; j_gene: TRBJ1-2; v_gene: TRBV27; CDR3aa: CASSPDRGRNGYTF; CDR3nt: TGTGCCAGCAGTCCGGACAGGGGGAGAAATGGCTACACCTTC
abundance: NA; d_gene: NA; j_gene: TRBJ2-5; v_gene: TRBV30; CDR3aa: CAWSPRGAGALGTQYF; CDR3nt: TGTGCCTGGAGTCCTCGGGGGGCCGGGGCTTTGGGGACCCAGTACTTC
abundance: once; d_gene: TRBD2; j_gene: TRBJ2-5; v_gene: TRBV5-1; CDR3aa: CASSRGTSGRETQYF; CDR3nt: TGCGCCAGCAGCCGTGGGACTAGCGGGAGGGAGACCCAGTACTTC
abundance: NA; d_gene: NA; j_gene: TRBJ2-7; v_gene: TRBV2; CDR3aa: CASSDPRSGQKNDEQYF; CDR3nt: TGTGCCAGCAGTGACCCCCGGTCGGGACAAAAGAACGACGAGCAGTACTTC
abundance: NA; d_gene: NA; j_gene: TRBJ1-5; v_gene: TRBV30; CDR3aa: CAWGGSGQSNQPQHF; CDR3nt: TGTGCCTGGGGTGGGAGTGGACAAAGCAATCAGCCCCAGCATTTT
abundance: few; d_gene: TRBD2; j_gene: TRBJ2-7; v_gene: TRBV10-2; CDR3aa: CASRGTSGGIYEQYF; CDR3nt: TGCGCCAGCAGAGGGACTAGCGGGGGGATCTACGAGCAGTACTTC
abundance: NA; d_gene: NA; j_gene: TRBJ1-2; v_gene: TRBV11-2; CDR3aa: CAGSLTDANYGYTF; CDR3nt: TGTGCCGGCAGCTTGACAGACGCCAACTATGGCTACACCTTC
abundance: NA; d_gene: TRBD1; j_gene: TRBJ2-7; v_gene: TRBV18; CDR3aa: CASSPTGQAYEQYF; CDR3nt: TGTGCCAGCTCACCCACCGGACAGGCCTACGAGCAGTACTTC
abundance: NA; d_gene: NA; j_gene: TRBJ1-5; v_gene: TRBV14; CDR3aa: CASSSRVGQPQHF; CDR3nt: TGTGCCAGCAGTTCCAGGGTAGGTCAGCCCCAGCATTTT
abundance: NA; d_gene: TRBD1; j_gene: TRBJ1-1; v_gene: TRBV30; CDR3aa: CAWGQGMNTEAFF; CDR3nt: TGTGCCTGGGGACAGGGGATGAACACTGAAGCTTTCTTT
abundance: NA; d_gene: TRBD1; j_gene: TRBJ1-2; v_gene: TRBV7-8; CDR3aa: CASSLGQGAGGYTF; CDR3nt: TGTGCCAGCAGCTTAGGGCAGGGGGCGGGGGGCTACACCTTC
abundance: NA; d_gene: TRBD1; j_gene: TRBJ2-7; v_gene: TRBV27; CDR3aa: CASSYRSRGLYEQYF; CDR3nt: TGTGCCAGCAGTTATCGGTCCAGGGGGCTCTACGAGCAGTACTTC
abundance: once; d_gene: TRBD2; j_gene: TRBJ2-7; v_gene: TRBV29-1; CDR3aa: CSVELAGTYEQYF; CDR3nt: TGCAGCGTCGAACTAGCGGGGACCTACGAGCAGTACTTC
abundance: NA; d_gene: NA; j_gene: TRBJ2-3; v_gene: TRBV5-8; CDR3aa: CASSLVAGGTDTQYF; CDR3nt: TGTGCCAGCAGCTTGGTGGCAGGGGGGACAGATACGCAGTATTTT
abundance: NA; d_gene: NA; j_gene: TRBJ1-5; v_gene: TRBV28; CDR3aa: CASRTESNQPQHF; CDR3nt: TGTGCCAGCAGGACAGAGAGCAATCAGCCCCAGCATTTT
abundance: NA; d_gene: NA; j_gene: TRBJ2-1; v_gene: TRBV28; CDR3aa: CASSGTPQNYNEQFF; CDR3nt: TGTGCCAGCAGCGGGACTCCTCAGAATTACAATGAGCAGTTCTTC
abundance: NA; d_gene: TRBD1; j_gene: TRBJ1-3; v_gene: TRBV6-5; CDR3aa: CASSYRQGTGNTIYF; CDR3nt: TGTGCCAGCAGTTACCGACAGGGTACTGGAAACACCATATATTTT
abundance: NA; d_gene: NA; j_gene: TRBJ1-4; v_gene: TRBV14; CDR3aa: CASSQDLGRGDEKLFF; CDR3nt: TGTGCCAGCAGCCAAGATCTGGGCAGGGGAGATGAAAAACTGTTTTTT
abundance: NA; d_gene: NA; j_gene: TRBJ2-4; v_gene: TRBV27; CDR3aa: CASSSLAAGIQYF; CDR3nt: TGTGCCAGCAGTTCCTTAGCGGCGGGGATTCAGTACTTC
abundance: NA; d_gene: NA; j_gene: TRBJ2-7; v_gene: TRBV4-3; CDR3aa: CASSPQDWTYEQYF; CDR3nt: TGCGCCAGCAGCCCCCAGGACTGGACCTACGAGCAGTACTTC
abundance: NA; d_gene: TRBD2; j_gene: TRBJ2-1; v_gene: TRBV28; CDR3aa: CASSYRDYPYNEQFF; CDR3nt: TGTGCCAGCAGCTACCGGGACTACCCTTACAATGAGCAGTTCTTC
abundance: NA; d_gene: NA; j_gene: TRBJ1-5; v_gene: TRBV7-9; CDR3aa: CASSLGGGGANQPQHF; CDR3nt: TGTGCCAGCAGCTTAGGAGGGGGAGGGGCAAATCAGCCCCAGCATTTT
abundance: NA; d_gene: TRBD2; j_gene: TRBJ2-1; v_gene: TRBV27; CDR3aa: CASKSPSGRAYNEQFF; CDR3nt: TGTGCCAGCAAAAGCCCCAGCGGGAGGGCCTACAATGAGCAGTTCTTC